These 7 T cell receptor beta chains were sequenced from one sample in a study of blood T cell repertoires in COVID-19. The table came from immunoSEQ multiplex PCR; TCRdb's copy has only in-frame clones and leaves some out. The table shows about 170,000 clones, with over 70% occurring only once. The sample taken for sequencing was peripheral blood. The receptors were sampled from a woman between 65 and 79 years old who had recovered from COVID-19.

V is TRBV15 and J is TRBJ1-2; a weak D match, TRBD1 (5 bases). This CDR3 is 15 amino acids long. In germline, CDR1 is LNHNV, CDR2 YYDKDF (reference sequence). V was pared by 3 bases and J by 8 bases, with 19 bases between. CDR3 protein: CATSRTREEVWGYTF. CDR3 DNA: TGTGCCACCAGCAGGACCAGGGAGGAGGTATGGGGCTACACCTTC. The whole variable domain, filled in from reference TRBV15 and TRBJ1-2, reads DAMVIQNPRYQVTQFGKPVTLSCSQTLNHNVMYWYQQKSSQAPKLLFHYYDKDFNNEADTPDNFQSRRPNTSFCFLDIRSPGLGDTAMYLCATSRTREEVWGYTFGSGTRLTVV.

The V and J genes are TRBV7-8 and TRBJ2-2; D uncertain. CDR3 length: 12 amino acids. Trimming shortened V by 5 bases and J by 3 bases, and 4 bases separated the two germline ends. Germline CDR1 is SGHVS and CDR2 is FQNEAQ. The CDR3 sequence: CASSPYTGELFF. The DNA for the CDR3 is TGTGCCAGCAGCCCGTACACCGGGGAGCTGTTTTTT.

This rearrangement joins TRBV27 to TRBJ2-1; the D gene is possibly TRBD1 (5 bases). From germline, CDR1 is MNHEY and CDR2 SMNVEV (reference sequence). The CDR3 consists of 14 residues. V lost 4 bases and J lost 5, with 12 bases in between. The CDR3 DNA reads as TGTGCCAGCAGTTCACGACAGATAAACAATGAGCAGTTCTTC. This translates into CASSSRQINNEQFF.

This chain joins TRBV18 and TRBJ1-1; no firm D call. Germline V gene lookup returns CDR1 KGHSH and CDR2 LQKENI. The CDR3 totals 13 residues. The V gene lost 2 bases and the J gene lost 1 base, with 5 bases spanning the gap. The DNA for the CDR3 is TGTGCCAGCTCACCAACATGGAACACTGAAGCTTTCTTT. This encodes CASSPTWNTEAFF. Full variable domain (outside the CDR3, taken from reference TRBV18 and TRBJ1-1): NAGVMQNPRHLVRRRGQEARLRCSPMKGHSHVYWYRQLPEEGLKFMVYLQKENIIDESGMPKERFSAEFPKEGPSILRIQQVVRGDSAAYFCASSPTWNTEAFFGQGTRLTVV.

The V gene is TRBV18, the J gene TRBJ1-6, with a possible D match to TRBD1 (6 bases). Germline CDR1 reads KGHSH; CDR2 reads LQKENI. The CDR3 is 15 amino acids. The V end was cut by 6 bases, the J end by 7 bases, with 16 bases between. The CDR3 protein is CASSGGPAGNSPLHF. The CDR3 coding sequence is TGTGCCAGCTCGGGGGGGCCGGCGGGGAATTCACCCCTCCACTTT.

J is TRBJ2-5 and V is TRBV7-8; no clear D gene. The V gene lost 1 base and the J gene lost 7 bases, with 13 bases spanning the gap. Germline CDR1 is SGHVS and CDR2 is FQNEAQ. This CDR3 has 14 residues. CDR3 bases: TGTGCCAGCAGCTTAGACACGAATGCAGGGACCCAGTACTTC. Translating gives CASSLDTNAGTQYF.

CDR3 sequence (DNA): TGTGCCAGCAGCTTTGGTGCGTCCGGGGAGCTGTTTTTT. Protein: CASSFGASGELFF. The V and J genes are TRBV12-3 or TRBV12-4 and TRBJ2-2; D unresolved. V dropped 6 bases and J dropped 6 bases, with 11 bases sitting between them. The length of the CDR3 is 13 residues.